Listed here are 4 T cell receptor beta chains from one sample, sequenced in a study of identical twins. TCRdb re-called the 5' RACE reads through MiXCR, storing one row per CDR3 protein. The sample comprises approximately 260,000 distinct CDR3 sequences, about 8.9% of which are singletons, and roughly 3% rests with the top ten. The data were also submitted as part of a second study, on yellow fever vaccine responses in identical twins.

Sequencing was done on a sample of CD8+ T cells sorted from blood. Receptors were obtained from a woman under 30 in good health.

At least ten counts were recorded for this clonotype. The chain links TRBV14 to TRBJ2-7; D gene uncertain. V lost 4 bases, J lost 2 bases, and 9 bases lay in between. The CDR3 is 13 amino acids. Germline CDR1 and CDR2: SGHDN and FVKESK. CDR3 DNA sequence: TGTGCCAGCAGCCTGAGACTCACCTACGAGCAGTACTTC. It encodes CASSLRLTYEQYF.

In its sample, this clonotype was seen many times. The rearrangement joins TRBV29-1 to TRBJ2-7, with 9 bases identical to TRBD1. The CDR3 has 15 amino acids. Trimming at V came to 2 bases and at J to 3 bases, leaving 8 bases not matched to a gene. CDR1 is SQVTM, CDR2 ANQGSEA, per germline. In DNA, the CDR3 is TGCAGCGTTGAAATGCCGGGACAGGGCTTCTACGAGCAGTACTTC. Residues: CSVEMPGQGFYEQYF.

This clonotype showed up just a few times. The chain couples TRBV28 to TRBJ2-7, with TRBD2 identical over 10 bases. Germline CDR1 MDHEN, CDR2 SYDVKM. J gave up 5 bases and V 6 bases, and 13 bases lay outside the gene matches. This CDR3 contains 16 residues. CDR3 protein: CASSGLAEGRTHEQYF. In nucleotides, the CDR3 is TGTGCCAGCAGCGGACTAGCGGAGGGAAGGACACACGAGCAGTACTTC.

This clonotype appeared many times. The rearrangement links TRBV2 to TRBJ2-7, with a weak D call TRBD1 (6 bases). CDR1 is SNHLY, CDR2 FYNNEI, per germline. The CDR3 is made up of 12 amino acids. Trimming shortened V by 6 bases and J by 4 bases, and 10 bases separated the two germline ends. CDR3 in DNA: TGTGCCAGCAGGGATACAGGGTACGAGCAGTACTTC. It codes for CASRDTGYEQYF. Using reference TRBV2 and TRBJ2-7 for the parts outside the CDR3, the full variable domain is EPEVTQTPSHQVTQMGQEVILRCVPISNHLYFYWYRQILGQKVEFLVSFYNNEISEKSEIFDDQFSVERPDGSNFTLKIRSTKLEDSAMYFCASRDTGYEQYFGPGTRLTVT.